These 28 T cell receptor beta chains were sequenced from one sample in a study of blood T cell repertoires in COVID-19. TCRdb's table, derived via immunoSEQ multiplex PCR, lists solely in-frame clones and lacks some. The sample has hundreds of thousands of clones, 90% seen once; the top ten hold 3.5% to 4.5%. What was sequenced was PBMCs or T cells enriched from blood (not recorded which). These TCRs come from a young woman with acute COVID-19.

The chain joins TRBV27 to TRBJ1-1, with D possibly TRBD1 on 5 matching bases. This CDR3 comprises 14 residues. The germline CDR1 and CDR2 sequences are MNHEY and SMNVEV (reference sequence). V was shortened by 0 bases and J by 5 bases, with 10 bases between the two germline ends. The CDR3 DNA is TGTGCCAGCAGTTTATCCGGGGGAAAGACTGAAGCTTTCTTT. Translated: CASSLSGGKTEAFF.

This chain joins TRBV7-2 and TRBJ2-1; D unresolved. Germline lookup yields CDR1 SGHTA and CDR2 FQGNSA. CDR3 size: 13 residues. The V end was cut by 1 base, the J end by 11 bases, with 12 bases between. CDR3 coding DNA: TGTGCCAGCAGCTTAGTTGAAACGAGTAAGCAGTTCTTC. Encoded protein: CASSLVETSKQFF.

V usage is TRBV30 and J usage is TRBJ1-1, with D possibly TRBD1 on 6 matching bases. The CDR3 totals 13 residues. The V and J ends lost 5 bases and 1 base respectively, with 11 bases between them. CDR1 is GTSNPN and CDR2 is SVGIG in the germline V gene (reference sequence). The CDR3 DNA sequence: TGTGCCTGGTGCCAGGGGAAGAACACTGAAGCTTTCTTT. Amino acid sequence: CAWCQGKNTEAFF.

J is TRBJ2-1 and V is TRBV15; no definite D call. Germline V CDR1 and CDR2: LNHNV, YYDKDF (reference sequence). The CDR3 runs to 14 residues. Trimming took 5 bases from V and 6 from J, leaving 14 bases between them. CDR3 residues: CATSLDSASNEQFF. The DNA for the CDR3 is TGTGCCACCAGCCTCGACTCCGCCAGCAATGAGCAGTTCTTC.

J is TRBJ1-1 and V is TRBV28, with D unclear. Germline assignment: CDR1 MDHEN and CDR2 SYDVKM. Between the trimmed V and J ends, which lost 6 bases and 0 bases, there was a span of 20 bases. The CDR3 consists of 17 residues. In nucleotides, the CDR3 is TGTGCCAGCAGAACGTCGGGGAGCTCCCTCTTGAACACTGAAGCTTTCTTT. Translation: CASRTSGSSLLNTEAFF.

The chain uses TRBV25-1 and TRBJ2-1, with TRBD2 matching over 9 bases. V lost 7 bases and J lost 7; bases outside the gene matches: 8. This CDR3 has 14 amino acids. Germline V gene lookup returns CDR1 MGHDK and CDR2 SYGVNS. The CDR3 DNA sequence: TGTGCCAGCACTGCGGGAGGGCCTATTAATGAGCAGTTCTTC. Translated, it gives CASTAGGPINEQFF. The complete variable domain, with remaining parts taken from reference TRBV25-1 and TRBJ2-1, reads EADIYQTPRYLVIGTGKKITLECSQTMGHDKMYWYQQDPGMELHLIHYSYGVNSTEKGDLSSESTVSRIRTEHFPLTLESARPSHTSQYLCASTAGGPINEQFFGPGTRLTVL.

Here the CDR3 DNA reads TGTGCCAGCAGTGAAACAGGGGGCGCTTGGATGGGAGGCTACACCTTC. Its translation: CASSETGGAWMGGYTF. The rearrangement uses TRBV2 and TRBJ1-2; 9 positions match TRBD1. With 2 bases clipped from V and 8 bases from J, the junction kept 12 bases outside the gene matches. The CDR3 has 16 residues. Germline CDR1 and CDR2: SNHLY and FYNNEI.

This chain links TRBV4-1 with TRBJ2-5, with 10 bases lining up with TRBD1. Trimming at V came to 3 bases and at J to 3 bases, leaving 4 bases not matched to a gene. The CDR3 consists of 15 residues. CDR1 and CDR2 (germline): MGHRA, YSYEKL. CDR3 sequence reads: CASSQAGTGEETQYF. The CDR3 DNA reads TGCGCCAGCAGCCAGGCCGGGACAGGGGAAGAGACCCAGTACTTC.

The chain joins TRBV29-1 to TRBJ1-1; D unclear. The germline CDR1 and CDR2 sequences are SQVTM and ANQGSEA. Trimming left V 5 bases short and J 4 bases short, with 8 bases between. The CDR3 runs 11 residues. This chain's CDR3 is CSVLGVTEAFF. The CDR3 nucleotides are TGCAGCGTTTTGGGAGTCACTGAAGCTTTCTTT. The entire variable domain, with the rest obtained from reference TRBV29-1 and TRBJ1-1, is as follows: SAVISQKPSRDICQRGTSLTIQCQVDSQVTMMFWYRQQPGQSLTLIATANQGSEATYESGFVIDKFPISRPNLTFSTLTVSNMSPEDSSIYLCSVLGVTEAFFGQGTRLTVV.

The V gene is TRBV15, the J gene TRBJ2-7; 8 nucleotides match TRBD2. The CDR3 is made up of 17 amino acids. The J segment lost 5 bases and the V segment lost 3 bases, leaving 15 bases of the junction unmatched. The germline CDR1 and CDR2 sequences are LNHNV and YYDKDF (reference sequence). In DNA, the CDR3 is TGTGCCACCAGCAGGCGACTTCCGGGACTAGGGAACGACGAGCAGTACTTC. Translation gives CATSRRLPGLGNDEQYF.

The chain joins TRBV7-8 to TRBJ1-5; D may be TRBD1 (5 bases). The ends were cut back, 1 base at V and 7 bases at J, with 14 bases in the middle. Germline values: CDR1 SGHVS, CDR2 FQNEAQ. This CDR3 is 15 amino acids long. CDR3 in amino acids: CASSLERDTGQPQHF. The CDR3 DNA is TGTGCCAGCAGCTTAGAAAGGGATACAGGCCAGCCCCAGCATTTT.

The chain employs TRBV9 and TRBJ2-1; 7 bases fit TRBD1. Germline V lookup: CDR1 SGDLS, CDR2 YYNGEE. CDR3 length equals 17 residues. Trimming at V came to 2 bases and at J to 6 bases, leaving 14 bases not matched to a gene. The CDR3 reads CASSVGDSTGQFNEQFF. CDR3 coding DNA: TGTGCCAGCAGCGTGGGGGATTCGACAGGGCAGTTCAATGAGCAGTTCTTC.

This clone turned up a few times. The chain couples TRBV7-3 to TRBJ1-2; 11 bases align to TRBD1. From germline, CDR1 is SGHTA and CDR2 FQGTGA. The CDR3 contains 14 residues. The V segment lost 4 bases and the J segment 8 bases; nucleotides outside the gene matches: 6. The CDR3 DNA sequence: TGTGCCAGCAGCTCTGGGACAGGGGGGCGAGGCTACACCTTC. It codes for CASSSGTGGRGYTF.

This rearrangement joins TRBV7-3 to TRBJ2-3, with TRBD1 identical over 11 bases. CDR1 and CDR2 (germline): SGHTA, FQGTGA. V shed 4 bases, J shed 2 bases, and the junction held 14 bases outside the gene matches. The CDR3 sequence is 19 residues long. CDR3 region: CASSSRTGGAGQPTDTQYF. The CDR3 nucleotides are TGTGCCAGCAGCTCCAGGACAGGGGGCGCGGGTCAGCCCACAGATACGCAGTATTTT.

This chain uses TRBV7-9 with TRBJ2-5; 14 nucleotides align to TRBD2. V trimming: 5 bases; J trimming: 7 bases; junction bases outside the gene matches: 3. The CDR3 runs 14 residues. The germline gives CDR1 SEHNR, CDR2 FQNEAQ (reference sequence). The CDR3 coding sequence is TGTGCCAGCAGCGAGGGGACTAGCGGGAGGACCCAGTACTTC. Translation: CASSEGTSGRTQYF. The entire variable domain, with the rest obtained from reference TRBV7-9 and TRBJ2-5, is as follows: DTGVSQNPRHKITKRGQNVTFRCDPISEHNRLYWYRQTLGQGPEFLTYFQNEAQLEKSRLLSDRFSAERPKGSFSTLEIQRTEQGDSAMYLCASSEGTSGRTQYFGPGTRLLVL.

The rearrangement uses TRBV19 and TRBJ2-1; the match to TRBD1 covers 11 bases. This CDR3 is built from 18 residues. The junction had 16 bases not matched to a gene; V was cut back by 6 bases and J by 6 bases. Germline V gene data show CDR1 as LNHDA and CDR2 as SQIVND (reference sequence). Here the CDR3 DNA reads TGTGCCAGTAGCTACCCGAAGGGACCGGGACAGGGGGGCAATGAGCAGTTCTTC. The encoded protein is CASSYPKGPGQGGNEQFF.

The chain carries TRBV6-5 and TRBJ2-7; unclear D gene. CDR1 and CDR2 (germline): MNHEY, SVGAGI. This CDR3 region has 16 residues. The germline V and J ends were trimmed by 2 bases and 6 bases, with 20 bases remaining between them. CDR3 residues: CASSYAPGSQTGEQYF. CDR3 bases: TGTGCCAGCAGTTACGCACCCGGGTCCCAGACGGGCGAGCAGTACTTC.

V is TRBV5-5 and J is TRBJ2-7, with D perhaps TRBD1 (5 bases). Germline V gene data show CDR1 as SGHKS and CDR2 as YYEKEE (reference sequence). CDR3 size: 15 residues. Trimming took off 2 bases at V and 4 bases at J, with 16 bases between the two ends. This CDR3 reads CASSFYRPLLYEQYF. The CDR3 DNA sequence: TGTGCCAGCAGCTTTTACAGGCCCCTACTGTACGAGCAGTACTTC.

The chain joins TRBV28 to TRBJ1-5; D unclear. This CDR3 is 13 amino acids long. Germline V gene data show CDR1 as MDHEN and CDR2 as SYDVKM. The V gene lost 8 bases and the J gene lost 3 bases, with 11 bases spanning the gap. The CDR3 sequence: CASLQVVNQPQHF. For the CDR3, the DNA is TGTGCCAGCCTCCAGGTAGTCAATCAGCCCCAGCATTTT. The whole variable domain, filled in from reference TRBV28 and TRBJ1-5, reads DVKVTQSSRYLVKRTGEKVFLECVQDMDHENMFWYRQDPGLGLRLIYFSYDVKMKEKGDIPEGYSVSREKKERFSLILESASTNQTSMYLCASLQVVNQPQHFGDGTRLSIL.

The chain joins TRBV9 to TRBJ2-3, with D maybe TRBD1 (6 bases). This CDR3 spans 14 amino acids. V was pared by 4 bases and J by 6 bases, with 15 bases between. Germline V lookup: CDR1 SGDLS, CDR2 YYNGEE. The CDR3 loop reads CASSPGHIGDTQYF. DNA for the CDR3: TGTGCCAGCAGCCCGGGACACATCGGCGATACGCAGTATTTT.

The chain links TRBV18 to TRBJ1-1; 9 bases are a match to TRBD1. Trimming removed 6 bases from V and 8 bases from J; junction bases left unmatched: 19. Germline CDR1 reads KGHSH; CDR2 reads LQKENI. The CDR3 consists of 17 residues. The CDR3 loop reads CASSRGMNRDREHEAFF. The CDR3 bases are TGTGCCAGCTCGAGGGGAATGAACCGGGACAGGGAGCACGAAGCTTTCTTT.

The chain is built from TRBV19 and TRBJ1-3, with TRBD1 identical over 9 bases. J lost 4 bases, V lost 6 bases, and 7 bases had no gene match. The CDR3 contains 15 residues. Looked up from germline, CDR1 is LNHDA and CDR2 is SQIVND (reference sequence). The CDR3 spells CASRLGQGTGNTIYF. As DNA, the CDR3 is TGTGCCAGTAGATTAGGACAGGGGACCGGAAACACCATATATTTT.

The V call is TRBV3-1 (or the pseudogene TRBV3-2), the J call TRBJ2-7, with 13 bases lining up with TRBD2. The V segment lost 0 bases and the J segment 4 bases; nucleotides outside the gene matches: 6. Germline CDR1 LGHDT, CDR2 YNNKEL (reference sequence). This CDR3 comprises 17 residues. The CDR3 DNA follows: TGTGCCAGCAGCCAAGACGTGGGACTAGCGGGGCTTTACGAGCAGTACTTC. Protein: CASSQDVGLAGLYEQYF.

The rearrangement links TRBV5-6 to TRBJ2-1; 8 positions match TRBD2. The length of the CDR3 is 15 residues. V lost 1 base and J lost 13; bases outside the gene matches: 13. From germline, CDR1 is SGHDT and CDR2 YYEEEE. CDR3 region: CASSLMSSGALKQFF. CDR3 in DNA: TGTGCCAGCAGCTTGATGAGTAGCGGGGCCCTCAAACAGTTCTTC.

This chain connects TRBV5-1 to TRBJ2-2, with TRBD2 matching over 13 bases. The junction had 6 bases not matched to a gene; V was cut back by 4 bases and J by 3 bases. CDR3 length: 17 amino acids. The germline gives CDR1 SGHRS, CDR2 YFSETQ. The CDR3 is CASSVSGTSGDTGELFF. The DNA for the CDR3 is TGCGCCAGCAGCGTATCCGGGACTAGCGGGGACACCGGGGAGCTGTTTTTT.

Details on this clone: The sample contains more than one DNA sequence encoding this CDR3. V usage is TRBV12-3 or TRBV12-4 and J usage is TRBJ1-2, with 7 bases lining up with TRBD1. With 3 bases clipped from V and 8 bases from J, the junction kept 6 bases outside the gene matches. This CDR3 is built from 13 residues. CDR3 in amino acids: CASSFRQGGGYTF. In DNA form, the CDR3 reads TGTGCCAGCAGTTTCCGACAGGGAGGCGGCTACACCTTC.

The chain joins TRBV7-2 to TRBJ2-2; 8 bases line up with TRBD1. Germline V gives CDR1 SGHTA, CDR2 FQGNSA. The trim removed 4 bases at V and 1 base at J, leaving 5 bases unmatched. The CDR3 is 16 amino acids. CDR3 nucleotides: TGTGCCAGCAGCTCATACAGGGGGATGAACACCGGGGAGCTGTTTTTT. Its translation: CASSSYRGMNTGELFF.

The chain couples TRBV5-1 to TRBJ2-7, with D possibly TRBD1 on 5 matching bases. The CDR3 is made up of 16 amino acids. Between the trimmed V and J ends, which lost 0 bases and 0 bases, there was a span of 13 bases. Germline V lookup: CDR1 SGHRS, CDR2 YFSETQ. DNA of the CDR3: TGCGCCAGCAGCTTGGGGGGCTTGGGGCGCTCCTACGAGCAGTACTTC. It codes for CASSLGGLGRSYEQYF.